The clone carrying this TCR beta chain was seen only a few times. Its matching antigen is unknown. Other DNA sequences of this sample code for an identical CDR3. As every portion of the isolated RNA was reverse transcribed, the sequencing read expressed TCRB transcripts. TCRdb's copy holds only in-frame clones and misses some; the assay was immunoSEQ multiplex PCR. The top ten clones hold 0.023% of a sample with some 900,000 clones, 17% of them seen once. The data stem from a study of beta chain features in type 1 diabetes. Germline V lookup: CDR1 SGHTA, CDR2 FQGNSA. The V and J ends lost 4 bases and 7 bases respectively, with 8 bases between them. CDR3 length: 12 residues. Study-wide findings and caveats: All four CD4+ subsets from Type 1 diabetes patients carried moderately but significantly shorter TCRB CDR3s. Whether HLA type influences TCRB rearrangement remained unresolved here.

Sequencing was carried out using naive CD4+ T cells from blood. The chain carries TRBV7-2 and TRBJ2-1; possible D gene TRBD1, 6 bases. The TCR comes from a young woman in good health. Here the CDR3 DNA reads TGTGCCAGCAGCTCACAGGGTAATGAGCAGTTCTTC. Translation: CASSSQGNEQFF. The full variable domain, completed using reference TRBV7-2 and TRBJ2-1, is GAGVSQSPSNKVTEKGKDVELRCDPISGHTALYWYRQSLGQGLEFLIYFQGNSAPDKSGLPSDRFSAERTGGSVSTLTIQRTQQEDSAVYLCASSSQGNEQFFGPGTRLTVL.